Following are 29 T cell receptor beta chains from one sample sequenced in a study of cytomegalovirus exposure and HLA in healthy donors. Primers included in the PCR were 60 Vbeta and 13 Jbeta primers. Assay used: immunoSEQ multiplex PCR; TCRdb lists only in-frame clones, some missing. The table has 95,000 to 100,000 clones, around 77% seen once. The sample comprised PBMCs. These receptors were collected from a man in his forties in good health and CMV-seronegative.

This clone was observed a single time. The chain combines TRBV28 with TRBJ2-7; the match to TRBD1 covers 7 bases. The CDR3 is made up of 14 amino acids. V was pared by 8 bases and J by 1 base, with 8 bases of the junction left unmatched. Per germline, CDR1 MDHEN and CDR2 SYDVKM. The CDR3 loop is CASRTPQGSYEQYF. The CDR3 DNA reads TGTGCCAGCCGCACACCACAGGGGTCCTACGAGCAGTACTTC.

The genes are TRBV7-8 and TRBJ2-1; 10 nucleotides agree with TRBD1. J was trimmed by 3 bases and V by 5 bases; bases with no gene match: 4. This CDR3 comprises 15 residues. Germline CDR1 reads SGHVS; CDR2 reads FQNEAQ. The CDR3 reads CASSPRDRGYNEQFF. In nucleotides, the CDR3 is TGTGCCAGCAGCCCCCGGGACAGGGGCTACAATGAGCAGTTCTTC.

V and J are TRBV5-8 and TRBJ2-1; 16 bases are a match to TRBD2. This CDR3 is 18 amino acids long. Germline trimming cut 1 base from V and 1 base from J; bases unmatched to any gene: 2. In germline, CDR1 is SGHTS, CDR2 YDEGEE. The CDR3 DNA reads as TGTGCCAGCAGCTTGCAGGGACTAGCGGGGGGGTCCTACAATGAGCAGTTCTTC. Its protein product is CASSLQGLAGGSYNEQFF.

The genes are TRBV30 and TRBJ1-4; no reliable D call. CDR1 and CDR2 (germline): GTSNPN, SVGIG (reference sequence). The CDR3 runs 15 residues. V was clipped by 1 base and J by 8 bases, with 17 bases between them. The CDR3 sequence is CAWSASRTVIEKLFF. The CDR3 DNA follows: TGTGCCTGGAGTGCATCAAGAACAGTAATAGAAAAACTGTTTTTT.

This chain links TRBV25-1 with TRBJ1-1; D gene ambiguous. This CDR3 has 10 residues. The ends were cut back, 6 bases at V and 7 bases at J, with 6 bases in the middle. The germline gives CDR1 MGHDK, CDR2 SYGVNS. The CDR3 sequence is CASRGDEAFF. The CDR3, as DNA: TGTGCCAGCAGAGGAGATGAAGCTTTCTTT.

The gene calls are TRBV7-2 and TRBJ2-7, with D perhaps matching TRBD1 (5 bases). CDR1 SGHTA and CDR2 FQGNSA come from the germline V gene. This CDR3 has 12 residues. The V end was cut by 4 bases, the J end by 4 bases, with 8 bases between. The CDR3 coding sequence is TGTGCCAGCAGCTCGCAGGGTTACGAGCAGTACTTC. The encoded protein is CASSSQGYEQYF.

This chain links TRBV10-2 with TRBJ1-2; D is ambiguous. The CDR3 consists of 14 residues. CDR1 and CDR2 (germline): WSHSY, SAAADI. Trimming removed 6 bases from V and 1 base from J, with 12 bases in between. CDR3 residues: CASSLDGSNYGYTF. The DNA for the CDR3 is TGCGCCAGCAGCCTGGACGGGAGTAACTATGGCTACACCTTC.

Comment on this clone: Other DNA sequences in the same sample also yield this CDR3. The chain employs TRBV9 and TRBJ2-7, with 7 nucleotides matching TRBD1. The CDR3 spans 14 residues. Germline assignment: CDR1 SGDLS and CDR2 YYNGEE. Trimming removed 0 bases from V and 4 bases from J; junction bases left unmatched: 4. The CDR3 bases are TGTGCCAGCAGCGTAGCGGCAGGGGGTTACGAGCAGTACTTC. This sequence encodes CASSVAAGGYEQYF.

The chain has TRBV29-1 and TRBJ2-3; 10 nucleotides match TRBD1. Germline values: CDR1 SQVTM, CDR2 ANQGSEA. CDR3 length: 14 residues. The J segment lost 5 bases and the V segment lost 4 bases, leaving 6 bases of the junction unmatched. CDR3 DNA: TGCAGCGTTGCACGACAGGGGGCCGAAGATACGCAGTATTTT. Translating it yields CSVARQGAEDTQYF.

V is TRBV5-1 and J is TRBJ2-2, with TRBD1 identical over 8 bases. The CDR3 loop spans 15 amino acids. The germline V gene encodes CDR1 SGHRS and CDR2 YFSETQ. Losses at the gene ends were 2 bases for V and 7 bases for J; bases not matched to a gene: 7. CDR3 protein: CASSFQTGVNGELFF. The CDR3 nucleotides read TGCGCCAGCAGCTTCCAGACAGGGGTAAACGGGGAGCTGTTTTTT.

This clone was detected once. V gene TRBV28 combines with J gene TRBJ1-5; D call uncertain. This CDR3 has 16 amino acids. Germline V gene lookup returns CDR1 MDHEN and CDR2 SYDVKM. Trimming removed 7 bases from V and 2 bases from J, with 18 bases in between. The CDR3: CASNTGVSRGNQPQHF. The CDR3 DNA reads TGTGCCAGCAACACCGGGGTCTCCCGGGGCAATCAGCCCCAGCATTTT.

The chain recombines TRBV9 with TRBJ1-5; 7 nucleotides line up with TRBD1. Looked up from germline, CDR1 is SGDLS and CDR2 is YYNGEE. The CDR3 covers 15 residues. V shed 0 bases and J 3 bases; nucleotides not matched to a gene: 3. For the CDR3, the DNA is TGTGCCAGCAGCGTAGCCGGGACAGACAATCAGCCCCAGCATTTT. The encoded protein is CASSVAGTDNQPQHF. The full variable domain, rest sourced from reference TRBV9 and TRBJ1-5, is DSGVTQTPKHLITATGQRVTLRCSPRSGDLSVYWYQQSLDQGLQFLIQYYNGEERAKGNILERFSAQQFPDLHSELNLSSLELGDSALYFCASSVAGTDNQPQHFGDGTRLSIL.

The CDR3: CASSYGDRASGYTF. The CDR3 nucleotides read TGTGCCAGCAGTTATGGTGACAGGGCATCTGGCTACACCTTC. The chain combines TRBV6-5 with TRBJ1-2, with 7 bases matching TRBD1. J gave up 7 bases and V 3 bases, and 8 bases lay outside the gene matches. The germline V gene has CDR1 MNHEY and CDR2 SVGAGI. The length of the CDR3 is 14 residues.

The CDR3 DNA is TGTGCCAGCAAACAAGCAGATACGCAGTATTTT. Translated: CASKQADTQYF. The genes are TRBV5-6 and TRBJ2-3; no clear D. CDR3 length: 11 residues. The germline gives CDR1 SGHDT, CDR2 YYEEEE. V lost 6 bases and J lost 4, with 6 bases in between.

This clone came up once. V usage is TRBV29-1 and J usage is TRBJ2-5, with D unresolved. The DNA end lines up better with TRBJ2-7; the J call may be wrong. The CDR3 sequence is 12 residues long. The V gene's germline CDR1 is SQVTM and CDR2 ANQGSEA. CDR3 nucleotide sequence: TGCAGCGTTGATATTAGCTCCTACGAGCAGTACTTC. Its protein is CSVDISSYEQYF.

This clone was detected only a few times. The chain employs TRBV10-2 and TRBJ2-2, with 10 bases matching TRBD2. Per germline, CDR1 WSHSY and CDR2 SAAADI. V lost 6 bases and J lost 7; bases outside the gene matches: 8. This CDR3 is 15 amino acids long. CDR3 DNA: TGCGCCAGCAGCCCGGGACTAGCGTACGGCGGGGAGCTGTTTTTT. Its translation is CASSPGLAYGGELFF.

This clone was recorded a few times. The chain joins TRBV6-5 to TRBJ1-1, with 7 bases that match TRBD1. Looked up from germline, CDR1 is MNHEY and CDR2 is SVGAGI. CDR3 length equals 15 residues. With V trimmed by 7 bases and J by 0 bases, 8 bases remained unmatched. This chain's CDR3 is CASTPPTGMNTEAFF. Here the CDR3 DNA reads TGTGCCAGCACCCCTCCGACAGGGATGAACACTGAAGCTTTCTTT.

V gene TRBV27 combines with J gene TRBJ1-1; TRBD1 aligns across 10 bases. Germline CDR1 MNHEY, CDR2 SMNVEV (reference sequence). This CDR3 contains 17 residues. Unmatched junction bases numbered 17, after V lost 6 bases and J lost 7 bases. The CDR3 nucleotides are TGTGCCAGCAGAAGAGACAGGGGGCGATCAGCTTGGGGTGAAGCTTTCTTT. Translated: CASRRDRGRSAWGEAFF.

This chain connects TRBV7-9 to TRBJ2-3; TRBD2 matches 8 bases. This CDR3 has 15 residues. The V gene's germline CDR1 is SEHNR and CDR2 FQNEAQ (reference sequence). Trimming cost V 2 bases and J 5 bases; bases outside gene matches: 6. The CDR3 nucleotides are TGTGCCAGCAGCTTACGGGGGGGGGTAGGAGATACGCAGTATTTT. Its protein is CASSLRGGVGDTQYF.

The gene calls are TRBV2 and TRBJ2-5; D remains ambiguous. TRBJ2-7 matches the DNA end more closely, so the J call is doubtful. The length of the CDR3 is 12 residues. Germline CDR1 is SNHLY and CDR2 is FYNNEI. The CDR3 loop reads CASLVRTYEQYF. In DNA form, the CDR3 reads TGTGCCAGCCTGGTCCGAACCTACGAGCAGTACTTC.

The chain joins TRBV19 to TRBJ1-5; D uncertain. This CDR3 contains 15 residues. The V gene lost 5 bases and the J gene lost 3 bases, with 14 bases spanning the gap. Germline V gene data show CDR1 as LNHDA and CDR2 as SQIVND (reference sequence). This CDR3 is CASSSEAGFNQPQHF. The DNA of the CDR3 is TGTGCCAGTAGTTCAGAGGCGGGGTTCAATCAGCCCCAGCATTTT.

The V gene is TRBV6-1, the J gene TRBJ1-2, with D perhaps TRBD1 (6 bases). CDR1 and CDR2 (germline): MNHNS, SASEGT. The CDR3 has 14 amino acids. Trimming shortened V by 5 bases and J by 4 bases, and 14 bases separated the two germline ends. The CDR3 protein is CASSLQGRGYGYTF. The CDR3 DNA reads TGTGCCAGCAGTTTACAGGGCCGGGGCTATGGCTACACCTTC.

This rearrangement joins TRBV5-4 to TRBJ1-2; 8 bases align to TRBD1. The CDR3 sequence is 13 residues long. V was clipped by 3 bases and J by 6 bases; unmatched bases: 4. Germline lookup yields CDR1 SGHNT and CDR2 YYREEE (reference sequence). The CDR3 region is CASSSQGVDGYTF. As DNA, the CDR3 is TGTGCCAGCAGCTCACAGGGGGTTGATGGCTACACCTTC.

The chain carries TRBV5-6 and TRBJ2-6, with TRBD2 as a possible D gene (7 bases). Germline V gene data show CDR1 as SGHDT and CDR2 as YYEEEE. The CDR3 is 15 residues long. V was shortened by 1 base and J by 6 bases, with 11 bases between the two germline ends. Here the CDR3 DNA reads TGTGCCAGCAGCTTGCGGGGGGCAGTGGCCAACGTCCTGACTTTC. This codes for CASSLRGAVANVLTF.

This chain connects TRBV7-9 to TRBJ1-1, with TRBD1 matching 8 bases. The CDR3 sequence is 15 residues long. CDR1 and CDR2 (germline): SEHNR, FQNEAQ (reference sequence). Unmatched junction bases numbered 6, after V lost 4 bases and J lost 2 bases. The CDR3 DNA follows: TGTGCCAGCAGCTATCTCTCAGGGGGCAACACTGAAGCTTTCTTT. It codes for CASSYLSGGNTEAFF.

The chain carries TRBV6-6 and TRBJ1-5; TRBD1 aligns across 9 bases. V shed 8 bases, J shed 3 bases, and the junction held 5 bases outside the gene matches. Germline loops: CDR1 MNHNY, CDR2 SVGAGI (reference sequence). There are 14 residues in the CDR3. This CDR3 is CASRDRVVNQPQHF. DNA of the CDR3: TGTGCCAGCCGGGACAGGGTGGTCAATCAGCCCCAGCATTTT.

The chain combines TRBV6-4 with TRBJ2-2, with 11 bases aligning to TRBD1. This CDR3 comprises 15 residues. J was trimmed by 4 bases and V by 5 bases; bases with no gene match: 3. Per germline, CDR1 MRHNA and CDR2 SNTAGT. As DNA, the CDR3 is TGTGCCAGCAGTCCCGGGACAGGGGGCACCGGGGAGCTGTTTTTT. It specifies CASSPGTGGTGELFF.

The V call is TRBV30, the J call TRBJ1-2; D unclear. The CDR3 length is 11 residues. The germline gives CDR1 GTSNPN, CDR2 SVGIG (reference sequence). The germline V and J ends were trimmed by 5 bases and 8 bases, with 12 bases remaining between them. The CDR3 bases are TGTGCCTGGGACGGAGGGAACGGCTACACCTTC. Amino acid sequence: CAWDGGNGYTF.

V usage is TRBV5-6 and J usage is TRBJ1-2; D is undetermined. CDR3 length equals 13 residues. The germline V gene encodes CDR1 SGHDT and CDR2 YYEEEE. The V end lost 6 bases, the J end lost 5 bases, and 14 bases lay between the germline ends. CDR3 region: CASTDSYTYGYTF. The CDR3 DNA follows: TGTGCCAGCACCGACTCATACACATATGGCTACACCTTC.